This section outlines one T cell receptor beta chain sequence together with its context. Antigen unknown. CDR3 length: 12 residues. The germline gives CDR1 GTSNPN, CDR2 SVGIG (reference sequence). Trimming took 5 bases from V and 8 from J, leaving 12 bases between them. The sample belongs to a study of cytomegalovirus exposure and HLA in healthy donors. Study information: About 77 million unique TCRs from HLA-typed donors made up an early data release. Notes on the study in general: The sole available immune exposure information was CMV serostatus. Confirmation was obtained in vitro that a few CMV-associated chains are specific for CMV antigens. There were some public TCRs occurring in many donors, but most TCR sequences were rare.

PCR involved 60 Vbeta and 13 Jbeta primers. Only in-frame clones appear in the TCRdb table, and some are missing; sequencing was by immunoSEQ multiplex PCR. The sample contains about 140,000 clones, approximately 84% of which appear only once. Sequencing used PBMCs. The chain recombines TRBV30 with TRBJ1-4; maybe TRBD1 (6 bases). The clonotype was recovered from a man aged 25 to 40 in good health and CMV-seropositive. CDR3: CAWAAQGEKLFF. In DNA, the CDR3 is TGTGCCTGGGCCGCCCAGGGGGAAAAACTGTTTTTT. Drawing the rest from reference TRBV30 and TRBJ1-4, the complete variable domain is SQTIHQWPATLVQPVGSPLSLECTVEGTSNPNLYWYRQAAGRGLQLLFYSVGIGQISSEVPQNLSASRPQDRQFILSSKKLLLSDSGFYLCAWAAQGEKLFFGSGTQLSVL.